The 21 T cell receptor beta chains given below trace back to one sample, sequenced in a study of CD8+ T cells in alopecia areata. RNA was isolated and reverse transcribed to cDNA, the sequencing template. Measured with immunoSEQ multiplex PCR; TCRdb has only the in-frame clones, and not every one. The data hold fewer than 250,000 clones, with 57% observed a single time. The sample consisted of CD4+ T cells sorted from blood, taken at week 0. The receptors stem from a human donor with alopecia areata.

This chain links TRBV20-1 with TRBJ2-5; D unclear. Trimming took 6 bases from V and 3 from J, leaving 5 bases between them. This CDR3 contains 10 residues. Germline assignment: CDR1 DFQATT and CDR2 SNEGSKA (reference sequence). CDR3 coding DNA: TGCAGTGCGTATGAAGAGACCCAGTACTTC. Translating gives CSAYEETQYF.

A few counts support this clone. V gene TRBV29-1 combines with J gene TRBJ2-7; 8 bases are shared with TRBD1. V shed 2 bases, J shed 5 bases, and the junction held 2 bases outside the gene matches. Germline V lookup: CDR1 SQVTM, CDR2 ANQGSEA. This CDR3 has 12 amino acids. The CDR3 region has the DNA TGCAGCGTTGAACAGGGGGCGGACGAGCAGTACTTC. This gives the protein CSVEQGADEQYF.

The chain has TRBV5-5 and TRBJ2-5; D is uncertain. CDR1 and CDR2 from the germline V gene are SGHKS and YYEKEE (reference sequence). With 7 bases removed from V and 0 bases from J, the gap between germline ends came to 7 bases. CDR3 size: 12 residues. CDR3 nucleotides: TGTGCCAGCGGCGCCAACCAAGAGACCCAGTACTTC. It translates to CASGANQETQYF.

This clone was observed a handful of times. J is TRBJ1-1 and V is TRBV4-2; no definite D call. CDR1 and CDR2 (germline): LGHNA, YNFKEQ. This CDR3 region has 14 residues. The V and J ends lost 1 base and 2 bases respectively, with 8 bases between them. In nucleotides, the CDR3 is TGTGCCAGCAGCCAAGTATCCGGCAACACTGAAGCTTTCTTT. Amino acid sequence: CASSQVSGNTEAFF.

In the case of this clone: The same CDR3 can be traced to other DNA sequences in this sample. CDR3 coding DNA: TGTGCCTGGAGTGTAACAGACTATGGCTACACCTTC. Its translation: CAWSVTDYGYTF. The chain couples TRBV30 to TRBJ1-2, with no clear D. The germline gives CDR1 GTSNPN, CDR2 SVGIG (reference sequence). Trimming stripped 0 bases from V and 3 bases from J, with 5 bases between. The CDR3 consists of 12 residues.

This chain joins TRBV28 and TRBJ1-2; D is ambiguous. This CDR3 has 12 residues. V lost 4 bases and J 6 bases, leaving 9 bases between the germline ends. Germline V gene data show CDR1 as MDHEN and CDR2 as SYDVKM. CDR3 bases: TGTGCCAGCAGTTCCTCTTGGGATGGCTACACCTTC. Protein sequence: CASSSSWDGYTF.

The chain joins TRBV29-1 to TRBJ2-7; D not resolved. Germline CDR1 SQVTM, CDR2 ANQGSEA. The V and J ends lost 5 bases and 2 bases respectively, with 16 bases between them. This CDR3 has 14 residues. The CDR3 reads CSVNWSRRTYEQYF. CDR3 DNA: TGCAGCGTTAATTGGTCGCGACGGACCTACGAGCAGTACTTC.

J is TRBJ2-1 and V is TRBV29-1, with D maybe TRBD2 (6 bases). This CDR3 has 11 amino acids. The germline CDR1 and CDR2 sequences are SQVTM and ANQGSEA. V was cut by 5 bases and J by 8 bases, with 10 bases left in between. CDR3 region: CSVQRVYEQFF. CDR3 in DNA: TGCAGCGTTCAGCGGGTGTATGAGCAGTTCTTC.

This CDR3 is CASSLITGETQYF. CDR3 DNA sequence: TGCGCCAGCAGCTTGATAACCGGAGAGACCCAGTACTTC. The chain is built from TRBV5-1 and TRBJ2-5; D gene ambiguous. Germline CDR1 reads SGHRS; CDR2 reads YFSETQ. CDR3 length: 13 amino acids. The V gene lost 1 base and the J gene lost 4 bases, with 8 bases spanning the gap.

The chain combines TRBV7-9 with TRBJ1-4; D perhaps matches TRBD1 (6 bases). CDR1 and CDR2 from the germline V gene are SEHNR and FQNEAQ (reference sequence). CDR3 length: 15 amino acids. Trimming shortened V by 10 bases and J by 5 bases, and 20 bases separated the two germline ends. The CDR3 sequence is CATDIRQDGNEKLFF. The DNA for the CDR3 is TGTGCCACCGATATTCGACAGGACGGGAATGAAAAACTGTTTTTT.

This clone turned up a few times. The J gene is TRBJ2-3, the V gene TRBV5-1; D is undetermined. CDR3 size: 11 residues. The V gene's germline CDR1 is SGHRS and CDR2 YFSETQ. V shed 4 bases and J shed 6 bases, with 6 bases lying between them. The CDR3 here is CASSDLDTQYF. DNA of the CDR3: TGCGCCAGCAGCGATCTGGATACGCAGTATTTT. Full variable domain (remainder filled in from reference TRBV5-1 and TRBJ2-3): KAGVTQTPRYLIKTRGQQVTLSCSPISGHRSVSWYQQTPGQGLQFLFEYFSETQRNKGNFPGRFSGRQFSNSRSEMNVSTLELGDSALYLCASSDLDTQYFGPGTRLTVL.

The rearrangement links TRBV30 to TRBJ1-2; TRBD1 might be the D (6 bases). V lost 6 bases and J lost 7, with 18 bases in between. Germline CDR1 is GTSNPN and CDR2 is SVGIG (reference sequence). The CDR3 has 13 residues. As DNA, the CDR3 is TGTGCCTGCCAATTCCAGGGGATGGGTGGCTACACCTTC. Translation gives CACQFQGMGGYTF.

This clone appeared once. V is TRBV6-5 and J is TRBJ1-2, with D possibly being TRBD1 (6 bases). CDR1 and CDR2 (germline): MNHEY, SVGAGI. The V end was cut by 1 base, the J end by 3 bases, with 12 bases between. The CDR3 runs to 15 residues. The CDR3 is CASSYYAGVDYGYTF. The CDR3 nucleotides are TGTGCCAGCAGTTACTACGCAGGGGTGGACTATGGCTACACCTTC.

This chain links TRBV19 with TRBJ1-5; a weak D match, TRBD1 (5 bases). Germline V lookup: CDR1 LNHDA, CDR2 SQIVND (reference sequence). The CDR3 is 14 amino acids. The ends were cut back, 7 bases at V and 2 bases at J, with 12 bases in the middle. The CDR3 protein is CASTSGAGNQPQHF. In DNA, the CDR3 is TGTGCCAGTACGTCCGGGGCAGGCAATCAGCCCCAGCATTTT.

This clone was found a few times. The V gene is TRBV7-3, the J gene TRBJ2-1; D is possibly TRBD1 or TRBD2 (5 bases each). Germline CDR1 is SGHTA and CDR2 is FQGTGA. The CDR3 contains 15 residues. The V end was cut by 2 bases, the J end by 5 bases, with 13 bases between. CDR3 coding DNA: TGTGCCAGCAGCTTATCCTCGGGACGGGACAATGAGCAGTTCTTC. Translated: CASSLSSGRDNEQFF.

With regard to this clone: One junction end disagrees with the germline gene, perhaps due to a read error. This chain links TRBV4-2 with TRBJ2-3, with 8 bases lining up with TRBD1. There are 15 residues in the CDR3. The germline V gene has CDR1 LGHNA and CDR2 YNFKEQ. CDR3 region: CASGQGARGTDTQYF. CDR3 nucleotides: TGTGCCAGCGGCCAGGGGGCGCGGGGCACAGATACGCAGTATTTT.

The chain carries TRBV27 and TRBJ2-3, with D unresolved. This CDR3 is built from 15 residues. Germline CDR1 reads MNHEY; CDR2 reads SMNVEV (reference sequence). The V and J ends lost 0 bases and 2 bases respectively, with 9 bases between them. The CDR3 protein is CASSLSYGLTDTQYF. The DNA of the CDR3 is TGTGCCAGCAGTTTATCGTACGGGCTCACAGATACGCAGTATTTT.

This chain connects TRBV18 to TRBJ2-2; D remains ambiguous. V lost 4 bases and J 1 base, leaving 7 bases between the germline ends. This CDR3 is 14 amino acids long. The germline gives CDR1 KGHSH, CDR2 LQKENI. The CDR3 is CASSQMGNTGELFF. CDR3 DNA sequence: TGTGCCAGCTCACAAATGGGGAACACCGGGGAGCTGTTTTTT. Full variable domain (rest looked up from reference TRBV18 and TRBJ2-2): NAGVMQNPRHLVRRRGQEARLRCSPMKGHSHVYWYRQLPEEGLKFMVYLQKENIIDESGMPKERFSAEFPKEGPSILRIQQVVRGDSAAYFCASSQMGNTGELFFGEGSRLTVL.

V gene TRBV29-1 combines with J gene TRBJ2-1, with D perhaps TRBD2 (7 bases). The CDR3 has 12 residues. The ends were cut back, 6 bases at V and 12 bases at J, with 18 bases in the middle. Germline values: CDR1 SQVTM, CDR2 ANQGSEA. The CDR3 DNA is TGCAGCGTAGGGGAGGGGGTTAGTGCGCAGTTCTTC. It specifies CSVGEGVSAQFF.

The chain joins TRBV13 to TRBJ2-7; no reliable D call. The CDR3 extends over 12 amino acids. Germline lookup yields CDR1 PRHDT and CDR2 FYEKMQ (reference sequence). The ends were cut back, 1 base at V and 2 bases at J, with 3 bases in the middle. The CDR3 nucleotides are TGTGCCAGCAGCTTAGCGACCTACGAGCAGTACTTC. Encoded protein: CASSLATYEQYF. Drawing the rest from reference TRBV13 and TRBJ2-7, the complete variable domain is AAGVIQSPRHLIKEKRETATLKCYPIPRHDTVYWYQQGPGQDPQFLISFYEKMQSDKGSIPDRFSAQQFSDYHSELNMSSLELGDSALYFCASSLATYEQYFGPGTRLTVT.

The J gene is TRBJ2-1, the V gene TRBV4-2; 14 bases line up with TRBD2. The V segment lost 1 base and the J segment 6 bases; nucleotides outside the gene matches: 5. This CDR3 has 17 residues. Germline-derived CDR1 and CDR2 are LGHNA and YNFKEQ. For the CDR3, the DNA is TGTGCCAGCAGCCAAGGCGGGGGACTAGCGGGAGTCAATGAGCAGTTCTTC. It specifies CASSQGGGLAGVNEQFF.